The 12 T cell receptor beta chains presented below share a single source sample, sequenced in a study of T cell repertoires in cytomegalovirus infection. TCRdb itself ran the reads through MiXCR, one entry per CDR3 protein. The top ten clones hold less than 15% of a sample with 200,000 to 300,000 distinct CDR3 sequences, 9.1% of them seen once. Sequencing input: PBMCs. These TCRs come from a human donor in good health (CMV status not recorded). Some clones in this sample may be carry-over from other donors' samples.

This clonotype was seen at least ten times. CDR3 sequence: CASSWPAADYNQPQHF. For the CDR3, the DNA is TGTGCCAGCAGCTGGCCCGCGGCAGACTACAATCAGCCCCAGCATTTT. The J gene is TRBJ1-5, the V gene TRBV28; the D is unclear. In germline, CDR1 is MDHEN, CDR2 SYDVKM. With 6 bases removed from V and 3 bases from J, the gap between germline ends came to 18 bases. The CDR3 is 16 amino acids. Combining the CDR3 with reference TRBV28 and TRBJ1-5 gives the whole variable domain DVKVTQSSRYLVKRTGEKVFLECVQDMDHENMFWYRQDPGLGLRLIYFSYDVKMKEKGDIPEGYSVSREKKERFSLILESASTNQTSMYLCASSWPAADYNQPQHFGDGTRLSIL.

This clonotype was seen at least ten times. The genes are TRBV7-2 and TRBJ2-7, with TRBD2 identical over 15 bases. The CDR3 runs 18 residues. Germline CDR1 reads SGHTA; CDR2 reads FQGNSA. V trimming: 5 bases; J trimming: 1 base; junction bases outside the gene matches: 9. The CDR3 DNA is TGTGCCAGCAGCCGCAGGACTAGCGGGAGGGTGGAGTCCTACGAGCAGTACTTC. It codes for CASSRRTSGRVESYEQYF.

This clonotype was recorded at least ten times. The rearrangement joins TRBV7-2 to TRBJ1-4, with a possible D match to TRBD1 (6 bases). V was cut by 5 bases and J by 0 bases, with 13 bases left in between. This CDR3 has 16 residues. Germline CDR1 and CDR2: SGHTA and FQGNSA. CDR3 loop: CASSLTGIATNEKLFF. In DNA, the CDR3 is TGTGCCAGCAGCCTAACAGGGATTGCAACTAATGAAAAACTGTTTTTT.

This clonotype occurred many times. The chain couples TRBV7-8 to TRBJ1-2, with 9 bases matching TRBD1. The CDR3 sequence is 13 residues long. With 5 bases clipped from V and 8 bases from J, the junction kept 6 bases outside the gene matches. CDR1 and CDR2 (germline): SGHVS, FQNEAQ. The CDR3 nucleotides read TGTGCCAGCAGCCCCCGACAGGGGGAAGGCTACACCTTC. The encoded protein is CASSPRQGEGYTF.

This clonotype was counted many times. The V gene is TRBV7-2, the J gene TRBJ2-6; D is perhaps TRBD2 (5 bases). The CDR3 extends over 17 amino acids. Trimming removed 1 base at V and 0 bases at J, with 10 bases between. Germline V CDR1 and CDR2: SGHTA, FQGNSA. CDR3 DNA sequence: TGTGCCAGCAGCTTAGTTTCGGGAACCTCTGGGGCCAACGTCCTGACTTTC. As protein: CASSLVSGTSGANVLTF. Full variable domain (rest looked up from reference TRBV7-2 and TRBJ2-6): GAGVSQSPSNKVTEKGKDVELRCDPISGHTALYWYRQSLGQGLEFLIYFQGNSAPDKSGLPSDRFSAERTGGSVSTLTIQRTQQEDSAVYLCASSLVSGTSGANVLTFGAGSRLTVL.

The chain combines TRBV30 with TRBJ1-1; no clear D gene. CDR3 length equals 13 residues. Trimming removed 3 bases from V and 2 bases from J, with 10 bases in between. Germline CDR1 and CDR2: GTSNPN and SVGIG (reference sequence). CDR3 in DNA: TGTGCCTGGAGCCTGGGAAGAAACACTGAAGCTTTCTTT. Its protein product is CAWSLGRNTEAFF.

This clonotype has ten or more counts. J is TRBJ2-3 and V is TRBV7-2; 7 bases line up with TRBD2. Trimming at V came to 4 bases and at J to 0 bases, leaving 7 bases not matched to a gene. CDR1 SGHTA and CDR2 FQGNSA come from the germline V gene. The length of the CDR3 is 16 residues. Here the CDR3 DNA reads TGTGCCAGCAGCTCCCTGGAGCGGGGCAGCACAGATACGCAGTATTTT. Translated: CASSSLERGSTDTQYF.

This clonotype was observed at least ten times. This rearrangement joins TRBV29-1 to TRBJ1-2; 7 positions match TRBD1. The CDR3 length is 13 residues. The germline V gene has CDR1 SQVTM and CDR2 ANQGSEA. The ends lost 4 bases at V and 5 bases at J; junction bases unmatched: 7. The CDR3, as DNA: TGCAGCGTTGTATCAGGGGGAGGTTATGGCTACACCTTC. Protein: CSVVSGGGYGYTF.

This clonotype was recorded many times. The chain joins TRBV7-2 to TRBJ1-6; D perhaps matches TRBD1 (6 bases). Deletions cut 2 bases from V and 7 bases from J, with 18 bases between. The CDR3 has 17 amino acids. Germline V gene sequence: CDR1 SGHTA, CDR2 FQGNSA. Written as DNA, the CDR3 is TGTGCCAGCAGCTTAATGGCAGGGGCCACGTTAAATTCACCCCTCCACTTT. This codes for CASSLMAGATLNSPLHF.

The chain carries TRBV28 and TRBJ2-4, with D possibly being TRBD1 (5 bases). The germline V gene has CDR1 MDHEN and CDR2 SYDVKM. The CDR3 is 14 residues long. V was clipped by 10 bases and J by 2 bases, with 15 bases between them. Here the CDR3 DNA reads TGTGCCACCCGAACCCCAGGGTCCAAAAACATTCAGTACTTC. This sequence encodes CATRTPGSKNIQYF.

This clonotype was picked up a small number of times. V gene TRBV20-1 combines with J gene TRBJ2-5; 8 nucleotides agree with TRBD2. The germline CDR1 and CDR2 sequences are DFQATT and SNEGSKA (reference sequence). V shed 6 bases, J shed 1 base, and the junction held 10 bases outside the gene matches. The CDR3 has 15 amino acids. The CDR3 loop is CSAGGAGGSQETQYF. Here the CDR3 DNA reads TGCAGTGCGGGGGGGGCGGGAGGATCCCAAGAGACCCAGTACTTC.

This clonotype was detected ten times or more. The J gene is TRBJ2-2, the V gene TRBV7-2; D might be TRBD2 (6 bases). CDR3 size: 12 residues. V lost 6 bases to trimming and J lost 7 bases, with 9 bases between them. The germline V gene has CDR1 SGHTA and CDR2 FQGNSA. Here the CDR3 DNA reads TGTGCCAGCAGGGGGGGAGGCGGGGAGCTGTTTTTT. It specifies CASRGGGGELFF.